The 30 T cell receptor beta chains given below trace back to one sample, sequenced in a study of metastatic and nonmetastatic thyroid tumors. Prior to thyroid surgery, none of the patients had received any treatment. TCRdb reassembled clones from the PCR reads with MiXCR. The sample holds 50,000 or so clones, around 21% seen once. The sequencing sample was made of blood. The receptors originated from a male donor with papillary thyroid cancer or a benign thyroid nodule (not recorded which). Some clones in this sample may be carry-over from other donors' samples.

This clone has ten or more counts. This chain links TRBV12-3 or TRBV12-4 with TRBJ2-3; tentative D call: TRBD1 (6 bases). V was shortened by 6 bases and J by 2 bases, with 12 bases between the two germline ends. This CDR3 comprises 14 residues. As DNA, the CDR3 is TGTGCCAGCAGACTGTGGGACACCACAGATACGCAGTATTTT. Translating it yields CASRLWDTTDTQYF.

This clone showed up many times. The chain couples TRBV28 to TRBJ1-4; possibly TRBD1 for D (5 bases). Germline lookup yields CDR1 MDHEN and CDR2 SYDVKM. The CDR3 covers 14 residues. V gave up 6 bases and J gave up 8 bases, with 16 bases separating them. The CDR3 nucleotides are TGTGCCAGCAGGCGCTCAGGGCGGCGGGAAAAACTGTTTTTT. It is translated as CASRRSGRREKLFF.

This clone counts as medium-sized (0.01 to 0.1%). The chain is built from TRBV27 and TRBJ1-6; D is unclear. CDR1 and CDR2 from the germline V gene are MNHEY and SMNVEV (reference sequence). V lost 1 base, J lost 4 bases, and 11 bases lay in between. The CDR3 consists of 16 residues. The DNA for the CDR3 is TGTGCCAGCAGTTTATATTATCCCTTATATAATTCACCCCTCCACTTT. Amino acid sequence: CASSLYYPLYNSPLHF.

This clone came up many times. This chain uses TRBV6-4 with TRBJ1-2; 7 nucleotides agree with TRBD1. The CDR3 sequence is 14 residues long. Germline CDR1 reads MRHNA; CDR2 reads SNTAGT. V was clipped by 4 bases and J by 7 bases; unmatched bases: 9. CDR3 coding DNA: TGTGCCAGCAGTGCCGATACAGGGGTACCTGGCTACACCTTC. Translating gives CASSADTGVPGYTF.

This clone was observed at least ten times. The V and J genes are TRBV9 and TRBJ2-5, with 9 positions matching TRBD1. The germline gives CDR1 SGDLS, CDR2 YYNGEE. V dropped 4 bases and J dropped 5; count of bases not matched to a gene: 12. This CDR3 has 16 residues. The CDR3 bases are TGTGCCAGCAGCACAAGACAGGGGGGGCTCTACGAGACCCAGTACTTC. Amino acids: CASSTRQGGLYETQYF.

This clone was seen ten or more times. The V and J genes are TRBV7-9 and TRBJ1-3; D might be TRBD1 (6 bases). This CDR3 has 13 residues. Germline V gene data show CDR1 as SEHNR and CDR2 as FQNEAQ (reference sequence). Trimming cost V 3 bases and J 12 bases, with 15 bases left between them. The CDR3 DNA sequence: TGTGCCAGCAGCTTTCCCTCGGGGGACAACATATATTTT. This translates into CASSFPSGDNIYF.

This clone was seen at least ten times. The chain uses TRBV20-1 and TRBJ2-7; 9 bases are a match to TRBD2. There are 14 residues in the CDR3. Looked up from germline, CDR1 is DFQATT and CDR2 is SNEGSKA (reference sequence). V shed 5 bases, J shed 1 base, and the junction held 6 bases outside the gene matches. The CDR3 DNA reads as TGCAGTGCTCCGGGTCTAGCGGGGTCCTACGAGCAGTACTTC. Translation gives CSAPGLAGSYEQYF.

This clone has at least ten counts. The CDR3 sequence is CASSPTYETVVKYF. The CDR3 bases are TGTGCCAGCAGCCCAACGTACGAGACAGTAGTCAAGTACTTC. The V gene is TRBV6-1, the J gene TRBJ2-7, with TRBD1 as a possible D gene (5 bases). This CDR3 region has 14 residues. In germline, CDR1 is MNHNS, CDR2 SASEGT. V dropped 6 bases and J dropped 11 bases, with 23 bases sitting between them.

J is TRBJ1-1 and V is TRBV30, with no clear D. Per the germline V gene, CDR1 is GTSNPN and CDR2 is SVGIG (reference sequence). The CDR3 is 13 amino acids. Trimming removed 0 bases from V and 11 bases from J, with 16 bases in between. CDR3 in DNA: TGTGCCTGGAGTGTTTACTTAGAGTTAGGTGCTTTCTTT. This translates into CAWSVYLELGAFF.

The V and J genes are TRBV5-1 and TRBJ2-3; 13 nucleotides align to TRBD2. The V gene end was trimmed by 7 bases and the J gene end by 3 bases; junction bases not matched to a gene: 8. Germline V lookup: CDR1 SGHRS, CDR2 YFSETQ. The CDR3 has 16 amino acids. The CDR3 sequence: CASSGTSGKGTDTQYF. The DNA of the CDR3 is TGCGCCAGCTCCGGGACTAGCGGGAAGGGGACAGATACGCAGTATTTT.

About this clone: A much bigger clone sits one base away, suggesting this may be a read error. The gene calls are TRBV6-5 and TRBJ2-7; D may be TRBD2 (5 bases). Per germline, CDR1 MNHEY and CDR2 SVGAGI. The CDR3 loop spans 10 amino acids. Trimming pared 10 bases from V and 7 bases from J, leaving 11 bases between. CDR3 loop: CAIGESEQYF. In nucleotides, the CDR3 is TGTGCCATCGGGGAGAGTGAGCAGTACTTC.

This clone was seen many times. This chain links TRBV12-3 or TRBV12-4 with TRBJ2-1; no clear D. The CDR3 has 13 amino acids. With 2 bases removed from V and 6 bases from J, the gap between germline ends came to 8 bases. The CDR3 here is CASSLTQANEQFF. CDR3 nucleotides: TGTGCCAGCAGTTTAACGCAAGCCAATGAGCAGTTCTTC.

The CDR3 nucleotides are TGCGCCAGCAGCTCGGTGGTTAGCGGGAAGGGAAGTGAGCAGTTCTTC. It encodes CASSSVVSGKGSEQFF. The J gene is TRBJ2-1, the V gene TRBV5-1; 8 positions agree with TRBD2. In germline, CDR1 is SGHRS, CDR2 YFSETQ. J was trimmed by 9 bases and V by 3 bases; bases with no gene match: 14. The CDR3 sequence is 16 residues long.

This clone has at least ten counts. The CDR3 loop reads CSVLNTEAFF. In nucleotides, the CDR3 is TGCAGCGTTTTGAACACTGAAGCTTTCTTT. This chain joins TRBV29-1 and TRBJ1-1; no clear D. The CDR3 consists of 10 residues. V was clipped by 5 bases and J by 0 bases, with 1 base between them. Germline lookup yields CDR1 SQVTM and CDR2 ANQGSEA.

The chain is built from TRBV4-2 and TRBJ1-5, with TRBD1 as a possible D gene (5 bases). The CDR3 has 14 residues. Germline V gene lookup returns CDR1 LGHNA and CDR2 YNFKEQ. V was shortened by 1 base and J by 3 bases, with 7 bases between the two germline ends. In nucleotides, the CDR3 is TGTGCCAGCAGCCAAGTTGGGACCAATCAGCCCCAGCATTTT. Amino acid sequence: CASSQVGTNQPQHF.

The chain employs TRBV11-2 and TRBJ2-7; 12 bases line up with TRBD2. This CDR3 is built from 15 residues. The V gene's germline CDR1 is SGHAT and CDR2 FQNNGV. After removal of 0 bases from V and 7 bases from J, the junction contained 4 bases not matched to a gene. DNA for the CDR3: TGTGCCAGCAGCTTAGATCCTAGCGGGAGGGGGGAGCAGTACTTC. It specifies CASSLDPSGRGEQYF.

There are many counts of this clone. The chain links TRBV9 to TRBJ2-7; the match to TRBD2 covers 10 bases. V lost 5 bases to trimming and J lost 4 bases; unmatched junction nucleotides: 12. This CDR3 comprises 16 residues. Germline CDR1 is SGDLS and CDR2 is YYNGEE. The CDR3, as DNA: TGTGCCAGCAGATATAAACGGCTAGCGGGGGCTTACGAGCAGTACTTC. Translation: CASRYKRLAGAYEQYF.

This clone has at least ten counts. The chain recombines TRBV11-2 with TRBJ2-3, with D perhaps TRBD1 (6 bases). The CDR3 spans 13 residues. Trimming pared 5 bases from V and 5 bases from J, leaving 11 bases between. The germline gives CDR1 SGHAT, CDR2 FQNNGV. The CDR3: CASSAKGVDTQYF. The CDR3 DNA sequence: TGTGCCAGCAGCGCAAAGGGGGTAGATACGCAGTATTTT.

The CDR3 loop reads CARGHDSYEQYF. The CDR3, as DNA: TGTGCCAGAGGCCATGACAGCTACGAGCAGTACTTC. The genes are TRBV5-8 and TRBJ2-7, with a weak D call TRBD1 (5 bases). Germline V gene data show CDR1 as SGHTS and CDR2 as YDEGEE. The CDR3 has 12 amino acids. The V end lost 8 bases, the J end lost 3 bases, and 12 bases lay between the germline ends.

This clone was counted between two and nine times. Written as DNA, the CDR3 is TGTGCCAGTGCCTTTTCCGGGACAGGGGGGAATGGCTACACCTTC. The encoded protein is CASAFSGTGGNGYTF. The rearrangement joins TRBV2 to TRBJ1-2; TRBD1 matches 11 bases. This CDR3 spans 15 amino acids. V lost 9 bases to trimming and J lost 6 bases; unmatched junction nucleotides: 12. Germline V gene data show CDR1 as SNHLY and CDR2 as FYNNEI.

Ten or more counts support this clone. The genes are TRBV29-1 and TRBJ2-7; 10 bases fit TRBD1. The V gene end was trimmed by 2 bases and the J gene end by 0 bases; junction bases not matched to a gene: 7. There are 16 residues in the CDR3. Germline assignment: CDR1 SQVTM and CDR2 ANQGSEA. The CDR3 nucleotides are TGCAGCGTTGAAACGGCCGGGACAGGGGACTCCTACGAGCAGTACTTC. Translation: CSVETAGTGDSYEQYF.

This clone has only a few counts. This CDR3 is CASSQAHFSSYEQYF. The CDR3 coding sequence is TGCGCCAGCAGCCAAGCGCATTTTTCCTCCTACGAGCAGTACTTC. This chain connects TRBV4-1 to TRBJ2-7; D is unresolved. With 1 base removed from V and 0 bases from J, the gap between germline ends came to 10 bases. The CDR3 is 15 amino acids. CDR1 is MGHRA and CDR2 is YSYEKL in the germline V gene.

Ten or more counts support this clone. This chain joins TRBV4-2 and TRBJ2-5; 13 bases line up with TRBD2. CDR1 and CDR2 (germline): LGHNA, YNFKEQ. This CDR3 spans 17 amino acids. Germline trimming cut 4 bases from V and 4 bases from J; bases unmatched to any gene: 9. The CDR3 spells CASSPLTSGREGETQYF. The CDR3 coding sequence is TGTGCCAGCAGCCCCCTTACTAGCGGGAGGGAGGGAGAGACCCAGTACTTC.

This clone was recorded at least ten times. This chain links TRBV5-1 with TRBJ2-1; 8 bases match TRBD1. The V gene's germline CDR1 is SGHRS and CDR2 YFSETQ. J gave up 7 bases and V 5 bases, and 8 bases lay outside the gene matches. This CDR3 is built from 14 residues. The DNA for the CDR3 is TGCGCCAGCAGTGGACAGGGTTTAGGGAATGAGCAGTTCTTC. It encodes CASSGQGLGNEQFF.

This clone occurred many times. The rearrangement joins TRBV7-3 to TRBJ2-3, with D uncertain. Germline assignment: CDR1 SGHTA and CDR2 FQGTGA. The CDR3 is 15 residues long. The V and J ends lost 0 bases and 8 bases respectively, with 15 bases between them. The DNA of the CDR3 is TGTGCCAGCAGCTTAACTGGGTCAACCCCCTCTACGCAGTATTTT. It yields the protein CASSLTGSTPSTQYF.

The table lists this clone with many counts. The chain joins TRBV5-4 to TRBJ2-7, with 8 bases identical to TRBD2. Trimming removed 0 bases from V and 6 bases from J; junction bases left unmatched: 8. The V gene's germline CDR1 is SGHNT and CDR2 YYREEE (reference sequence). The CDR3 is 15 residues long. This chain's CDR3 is CASSLEAGAVGEQYF. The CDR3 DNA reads TGTGCCAGCAGCTTGGAAGCGGGAGCTGTAGGCGAGCAGTACTTC.

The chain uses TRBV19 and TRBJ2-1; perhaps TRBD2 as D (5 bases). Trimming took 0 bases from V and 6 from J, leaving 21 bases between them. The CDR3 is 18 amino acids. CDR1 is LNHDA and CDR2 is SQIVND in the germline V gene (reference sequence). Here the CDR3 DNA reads TGTGCCAGTAGTATAGATCCGGTACTAGTGGGAGCGAGCAATGAGCAGTTCTTC. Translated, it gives CASSIDPVLVGASNEQFF.

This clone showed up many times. The CDR3 region is CATSDRAGRTNEKLFF. DNA of the CDR3: TGTGCCACCAGTGATAGGGCAGGGAGAACTAATGAAAAACTGTTTTTT. The rearrangement joins TRBV24-1 to TRBJ1-4; tentatively, D is TRBD1 (5 bases). Per germline, CDR1 KGHDR and CDR2 SFDVKD. The CDR3 runs 16 residues. Trimming cost V 3 bases and J 1 base, with 11 bases left between them.

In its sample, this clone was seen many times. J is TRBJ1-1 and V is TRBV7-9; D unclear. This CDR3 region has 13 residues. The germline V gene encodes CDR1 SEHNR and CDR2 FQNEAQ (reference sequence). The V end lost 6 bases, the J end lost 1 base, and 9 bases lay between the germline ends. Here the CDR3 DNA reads TGTGCCAGCAGACGGACGGGGAACACTGAAGCTTTCTTT. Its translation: CASRRTGNTEAFF.

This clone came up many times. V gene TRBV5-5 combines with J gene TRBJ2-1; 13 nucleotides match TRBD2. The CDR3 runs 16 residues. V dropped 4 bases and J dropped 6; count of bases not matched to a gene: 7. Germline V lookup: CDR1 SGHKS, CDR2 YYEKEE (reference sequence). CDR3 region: CASSRQGLAGVNEQFF. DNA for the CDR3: TGTGCCAGCAGCAGACAAGGACTAGCGGGAGTCAATGAGCAGTTCTTC.